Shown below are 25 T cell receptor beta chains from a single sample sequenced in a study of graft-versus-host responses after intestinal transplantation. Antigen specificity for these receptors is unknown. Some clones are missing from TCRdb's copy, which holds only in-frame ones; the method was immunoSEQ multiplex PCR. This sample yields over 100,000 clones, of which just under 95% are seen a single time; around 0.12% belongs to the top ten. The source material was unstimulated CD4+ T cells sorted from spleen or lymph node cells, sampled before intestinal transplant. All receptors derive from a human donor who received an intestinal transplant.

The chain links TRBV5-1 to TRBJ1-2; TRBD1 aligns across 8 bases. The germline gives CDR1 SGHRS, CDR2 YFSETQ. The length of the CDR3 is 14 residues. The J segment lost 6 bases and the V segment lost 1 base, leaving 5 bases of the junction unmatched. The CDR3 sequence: CASSLSAGGDGYTF. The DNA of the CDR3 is TGCGCCAGCAGCTTGTCCGCAGGGGGCGATGGCTACACCTTC.

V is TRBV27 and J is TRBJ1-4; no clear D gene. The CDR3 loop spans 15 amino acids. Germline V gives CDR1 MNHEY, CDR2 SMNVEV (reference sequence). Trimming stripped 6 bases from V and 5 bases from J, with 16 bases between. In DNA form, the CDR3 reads TGTGCCAGCAGCCGAGGGCAGGTCCCCAATGAAAAACTGTTTTTT. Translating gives CASSRGQVPNEKLFF.

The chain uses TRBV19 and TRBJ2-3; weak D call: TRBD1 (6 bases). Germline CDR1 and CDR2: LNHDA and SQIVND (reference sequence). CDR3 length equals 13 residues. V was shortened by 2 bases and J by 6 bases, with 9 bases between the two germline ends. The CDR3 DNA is TGTGCCAGTAGTATAACAGGGAGTGATACGCAGTATTTT. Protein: CASSITGSDTQYF.

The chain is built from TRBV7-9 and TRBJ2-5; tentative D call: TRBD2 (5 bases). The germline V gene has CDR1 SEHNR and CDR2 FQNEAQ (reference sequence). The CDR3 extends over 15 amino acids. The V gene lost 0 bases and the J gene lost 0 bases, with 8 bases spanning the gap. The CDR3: CASSLASADQETQYF. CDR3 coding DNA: TGTGCCAGCAGCTTAGCTAGCGCGGACCAAGAGACCCAGTACTTC.

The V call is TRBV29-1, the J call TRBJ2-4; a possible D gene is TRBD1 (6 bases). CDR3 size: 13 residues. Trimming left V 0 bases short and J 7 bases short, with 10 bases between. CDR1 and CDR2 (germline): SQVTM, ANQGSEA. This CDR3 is CSVEDQGLNIQYF. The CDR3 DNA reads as TGCAGCGTTGAAGATCAGGGGCTCAACATTCAGTACTTC.

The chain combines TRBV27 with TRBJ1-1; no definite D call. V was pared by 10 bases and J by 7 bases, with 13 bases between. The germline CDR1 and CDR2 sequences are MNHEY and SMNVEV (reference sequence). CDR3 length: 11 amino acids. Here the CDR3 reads CATAVRSEAFF. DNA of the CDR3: TGTGCCACTGCGGTTCGAAGTGAAGCTTTCTTT.

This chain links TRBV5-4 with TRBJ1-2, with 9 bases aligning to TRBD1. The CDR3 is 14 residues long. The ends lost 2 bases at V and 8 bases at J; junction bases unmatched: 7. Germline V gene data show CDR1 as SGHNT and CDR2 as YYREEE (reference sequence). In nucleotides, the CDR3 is TGTGCCAGCAGCTTAGAGGGGACAGGGTTAGGCTACACCTTC. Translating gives CASSLEGTGLGYTF.

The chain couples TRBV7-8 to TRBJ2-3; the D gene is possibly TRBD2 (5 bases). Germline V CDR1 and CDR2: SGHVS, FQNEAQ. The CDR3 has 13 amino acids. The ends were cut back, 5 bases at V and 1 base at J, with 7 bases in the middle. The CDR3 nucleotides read TGTGCCAGCAGCCCCGGGGGCACAGATACGCAGTATTTT. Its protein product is CASSPGGTDTQYF.

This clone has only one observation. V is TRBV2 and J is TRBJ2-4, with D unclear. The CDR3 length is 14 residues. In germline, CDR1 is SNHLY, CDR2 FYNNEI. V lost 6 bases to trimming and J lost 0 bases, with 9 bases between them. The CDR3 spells CASRGSLAKNIQYF. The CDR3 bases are TGTGCCAGCAGGGGAAGTCTAGCCAAAAACATTCAGTACTTC.

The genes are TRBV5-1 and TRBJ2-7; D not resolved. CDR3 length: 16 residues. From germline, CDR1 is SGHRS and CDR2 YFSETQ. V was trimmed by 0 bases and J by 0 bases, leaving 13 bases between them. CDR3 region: CASSLGLADLSYEQYF. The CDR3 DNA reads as TGCGCCAGCAGCTTGGGTCTCGCGGATCTCTCCTACGAGCAGTACTTC.

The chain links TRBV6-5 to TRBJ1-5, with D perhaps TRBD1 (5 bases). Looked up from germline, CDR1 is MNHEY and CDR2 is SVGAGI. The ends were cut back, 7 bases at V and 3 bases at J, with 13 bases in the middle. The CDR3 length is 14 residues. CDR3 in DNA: TGTGCCAGCAAACTCCAGGGACTCAATCAGCCCCAGCATTTT. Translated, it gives CASKLQGLNQPQHF.

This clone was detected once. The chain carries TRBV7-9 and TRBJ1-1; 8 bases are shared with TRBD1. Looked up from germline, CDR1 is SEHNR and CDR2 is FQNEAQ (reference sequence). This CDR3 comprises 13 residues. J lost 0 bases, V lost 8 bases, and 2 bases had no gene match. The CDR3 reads CASGTGLNTEAFF. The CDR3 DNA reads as TGTGCCAGCGGGACAGGATTGAACACTGAAGCTTTCTTT.

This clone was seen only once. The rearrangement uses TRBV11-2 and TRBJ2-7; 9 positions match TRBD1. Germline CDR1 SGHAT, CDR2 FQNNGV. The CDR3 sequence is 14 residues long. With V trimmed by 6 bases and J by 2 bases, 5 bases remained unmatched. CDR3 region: CASRRDRVPYEQYF. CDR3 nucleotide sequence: TGTGCCAGCAGGAGGGACAGGGTACCCTACGAGCAGTACTTC.

DNA of the CDR3: TGTGCCAGCAGTTACTCGATAGGGGGCAATCAGCCCCAGCATTTT. Translated, it gives CASSYSIGGNQPQHF. J is TRBJ1-5 and V is TRBV6-5; D may be TRBD1 (5 bases). The CDR3 totals 15 residues. V lost 0 bases and J lost 2, with 8 bases in between. Germline CDR1 and CDR2: MNHEY and SVGAGI.

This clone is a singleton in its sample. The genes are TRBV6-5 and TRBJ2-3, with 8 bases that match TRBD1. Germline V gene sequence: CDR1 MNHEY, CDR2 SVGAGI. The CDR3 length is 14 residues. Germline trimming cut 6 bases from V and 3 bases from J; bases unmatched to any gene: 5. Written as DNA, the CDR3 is TGTGCCAGCAGGCTGCAGGGGGCAACAGATACGCAGTATTTT. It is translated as CASRLQGATDTQYF.

In DNA form, the CDR3 reads TGTGCCACCAGCAGGTCAGGGTGGTTGAACGAGCAGTACTTC. Its translation: CATSRSGWLNEQYF. The chain joins TRBV15 to TRBJ2-7; perhaps TRBD1 as D (5 bases). The length of the CDR3 is 14 residues. CDR1 and CDR2 from the germline V gene are LNHNV and YYDKDF (reference sequence). Deletions cut 3 bases from V and 5 bases from J, with 14 bases between.

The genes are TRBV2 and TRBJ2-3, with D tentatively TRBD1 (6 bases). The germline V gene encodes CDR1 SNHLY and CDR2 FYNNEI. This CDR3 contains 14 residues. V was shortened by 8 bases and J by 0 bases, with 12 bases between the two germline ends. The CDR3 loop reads CASRDTASTDTQYF. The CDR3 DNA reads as TGTGCCAGCCGGGACACTGCTAGCACAGATACGCAGTATTTT.

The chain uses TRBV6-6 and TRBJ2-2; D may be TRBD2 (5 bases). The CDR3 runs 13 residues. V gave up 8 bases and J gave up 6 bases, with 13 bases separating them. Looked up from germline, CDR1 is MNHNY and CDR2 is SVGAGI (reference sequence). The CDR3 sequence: CASVSGFPGELFF. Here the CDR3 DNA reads TGTGCCAGCGTTTCGGGGTTCCCCGGGGAGCTGTTTTTT.

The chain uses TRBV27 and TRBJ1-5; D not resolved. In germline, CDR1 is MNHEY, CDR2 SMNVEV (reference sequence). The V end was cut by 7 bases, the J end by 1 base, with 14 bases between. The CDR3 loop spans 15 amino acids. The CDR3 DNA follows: TGTGCCAGCAAATCGGTGGACGGAAGCAATCAGCCCCAGCATTTT. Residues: CASKSVDGSNQPQHF.

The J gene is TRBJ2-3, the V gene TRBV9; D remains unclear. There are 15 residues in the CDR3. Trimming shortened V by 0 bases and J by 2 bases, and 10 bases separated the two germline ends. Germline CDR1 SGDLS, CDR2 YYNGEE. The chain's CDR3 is CASSVDRLPTDTQYF. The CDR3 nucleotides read TGTGCCAGCAGCGTAGATCGCCTCCCCACAGATACGCAGTATTTT.

The CDR3 nucleotides are TGCGCCAGCAGCTTGGCGCCAGGACCACAAGAGACCCAGTACTTC. Its translation: CASSLAPGPQETQYF. This chain joins TRBV5-1 and TRBJ2-5, with D unclear. This CDR3 region has 15 residues. Per germline, CDR1 SGHRS and CDR2 YFSETQ. Trimming left V 0 bases short and J 2 bases short, with 11 bases between.

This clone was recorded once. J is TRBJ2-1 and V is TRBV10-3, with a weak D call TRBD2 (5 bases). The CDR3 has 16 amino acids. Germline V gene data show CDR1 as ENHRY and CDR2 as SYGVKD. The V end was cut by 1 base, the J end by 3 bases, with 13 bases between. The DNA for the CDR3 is TGTGCCATCAGTGAGTGGACTGGGCTTTTCTACAATGAGCAGTTCTTC. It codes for CAISEWTGLFYNEQFF.

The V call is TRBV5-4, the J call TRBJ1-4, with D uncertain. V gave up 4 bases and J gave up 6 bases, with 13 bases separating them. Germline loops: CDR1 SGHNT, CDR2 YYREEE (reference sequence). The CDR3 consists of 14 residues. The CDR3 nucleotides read TGTGCCAGCAGCCCGACCCCTTTGGATGAAAAACTGTTTTTT. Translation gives CASSPTPLDEKLFF.

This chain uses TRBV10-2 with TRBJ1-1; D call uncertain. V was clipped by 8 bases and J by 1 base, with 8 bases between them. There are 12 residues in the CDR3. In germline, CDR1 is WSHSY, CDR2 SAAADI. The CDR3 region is CASHTRNTEAFF. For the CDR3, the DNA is TGCGCCAGCCATACACGGAACACTGAAGCTTTCTTT.

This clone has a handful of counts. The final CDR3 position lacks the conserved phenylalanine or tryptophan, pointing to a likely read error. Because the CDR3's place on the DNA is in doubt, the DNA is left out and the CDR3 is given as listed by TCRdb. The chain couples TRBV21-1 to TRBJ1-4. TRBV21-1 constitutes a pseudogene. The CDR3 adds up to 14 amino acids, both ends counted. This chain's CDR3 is CASSKDGPAQRGEG.